This T cell receptor beta chain stems from a study of blood T cell repertoires in COVID-19. The germline gives CDR1 KGHDR, CDR2 SFDVKD. Trimming at V came to 7 bases and at J to 2 bases, leaving 9 bases not matched to a gene. This CDR3 has 16 amino acids. As originally analysed: Amplifying reference gene primers gave estimates of nucleated cell counts. Sequenced by immunoSEQ multiplex PCR; TCRdb stores in-frame clones only, minus some. The V and J calls and clone size are taken from that table; D and trimming were inferred from the DNA. The data hold 430,000 or so clones, with around 89% observed a single time. There are a few counts of this clone.

Sequencing used PBMCs or T cells enriched from blood (not recorded which). This TCR was recovered from a woman in her thirties or forties who had recovered from COVID-19. The chain uses TRBV24-1 and TRBJ1-2; 10 bases align to TRBD1. The CDR3 reads CATSPGQGFPNYGYTF. The DNA of the CDR3 is TGTGCCACCAGCCCGGGACAGGGGTTCCCAAACTATGGCTACACCTTC.